This TCR beta chain is from a study of spatial heterogeneity in lung cancer. Study information: Beta-chain sequences were consistently detected more often than alpha-chain sequences. The average appearance count of each unique TCR and UMI combination in raw reads was more than eight.

The germline V and J ends were trimmed by 1 base and 4 bases, with 31 bases remaining between them. This CDR3 region has 22 residues. From germline, CDR1 is MNHEY and CDR2 SMNVEV (reference sequence). This clonotype came up many times. A distinct unique molecular identifier was carried by each TCR cDNA molecule. TCRdb fed the 5' RACE reads into MiXCR, producing one record per CDR3 protein. The profile shows some 15,000 distinct CDR3 sequences, 7.9% of them singletons. Time point of the sample: sample taken at primary tumor resection. Sequencing covered unsorted whole RNA taken from tumor, nontumor lung or frozen PBMC.

The sample was PBMCs, taken at surgery. The chain is built from TRBV27 and TRBJ1-4; D possibly corresponds to TRBD1 (6 bases). This sequence was found in a female donor with early-stage non-small cell lung cancer. CDR3 sequence reads: CASSLLPRDHRESYPDNEKLFF. The CDR3 region has the DNA TGTGCCAGCAGTTTATTACCCCGAGACCACAGGGAGAGTTACCCTGATAATGAAAAACTGTTTTTT. Full variable domain (rest looked up from reference TRBV27 and TRBJ1-4): EAQVTQNPRYLITVTGKKLTVTCSQNMNHEYMSWYRQDPGLGLRQIYYSMNVEVTDKGDVPEGYKVSRKEKRNFPLILESPSPNQTSLYFCASSLLPRDHRESYPDNEKLFFGSGTQLSVL.